This TCR beta chain was identified during a study of patients and donors after allogeneic stem cell transplantation. In germline, CDR1 is SGHDT, CDR2 YYEEEE. This CDR3 comprises 13 residues. With 5 bases removed from V and 4 bases from J, the gap between germline ends came to 12 bases. MiXCR was run by TCRdb on the RT-PCR reads, yielding one entry per CDR3 protein. The sample has about 90,000 distinct CDR3 sequences, under 50% seen once. V gene TRBV5-6 combines with J gene TRBJ1-2; D remains unclear. Sequenced sample: blood, either unsorted or a sorted T cell fraction (not recorded which). The sequence came from a human donor who was either an allogeneic HSCT recipient or a stem cell or donor lymphocyte infusion donor (not recorded which). It is not recorded whose cells these are; they may come from a transplant donor. The CDR3 DNA reads TGTGCCAGCAGGAAATACAGCGTCTATGGCTACACCTTC. It is translated as CASRKYSVYGYTF.